This T cell receptor (beta chain) came from a study of control samples from healthy donors and cancer patients. The CDR3 contains 15 residues. V lost 0 bases to trimming and J lost 0 bases, with 5 bases between them. Germline V gene data show CDR1 as MNHEY and CDR2 as SVGAGI. Measured with immunoSEQ multiplex PCR; TCRdb has only the in-frame clones, and not every one. The sample shows about 100,000 clones, around 81% of them seen only once. The gene calls are TRBV6-5 and TRBJ2-2; no definite D call. Sequenced input: blood. This TCR was sampled from a man younger than 45 in good health. The CDR3 DNA reads TGTGCCAGCAGTTACTCGAACCCGAACACCGGGGAGCTGTTTTTT. This encodes CASSYSNPNTGELFF.